This entry is about one T cell receptor beta chain. Antigen: not known. This entry belongs to a study of somatic mutations in cytotoxic T cells in rheumatoid arthritis. Study findings and constraints: Nobody knew which antigens the expanded CD8+ clones targeted. A significant difference in CD8+ T-cell clonality was not found between rheumatoid arthritis patients and age-matched healthy controls.

Each healthy control was a blood donor; the group had a median age of approximately 60 years (range roughly 21-70), and 50% to 65% were female. Using immunoSEQ multiplex PCR, the repertoire was profiled, and TCRdb retains in-frame clones only, with some absent. The sample shows approximately 18,000 clones, around 85% of them seen only once. V was pared by 5 bases and J by 6 bases, with 16 bases between. The CDR3 totals 14 residues. Germline V gene sequence: CDR1 MDHEN, CDR2 SYDVKM. Specimen: CD8+ T cells sorted from blood. The chain recombines TRBV28 with TRBJ1-2; D might be TRBD1 (6 bases). The TCR originated in a man aged 35-49 years in good health. DNA for the CDR3: TGTGCCAGCAGTGGAAGGTGGCAGGGGAATGGCTACACCTTC. This codes for CASSGRWQGNGYTF.